The next 8 T cell receptor beta chains were all read from a single sample in a study of immune aging and cytomegalovirus after organ transplant. These receptors have no identified antigens. Cells were captured in microwells, and libraries were made with BD Rhapsody targeted mRNA and AbSeq chemistry. TCRdb re-called the single-cell sequencing reads through MiXCR, storing one row per CDR3 protein. The sample shows tens of thousands of distinct CDR3 sequences, about a third of them seen only once. Time point of the sample: five sample-tagged time points from pre-transplant (day -1) to day 368 post-transplant, pooled. Sequences were derived from CMV peptide-activated CD4+ and CD8+ T cells sorted from blood, sampled at five time points, pooled. Noted subset: sorted CD8+CD137+ and CD4+CD154+ T cells after about 11 h CMV IE-1 peptide stimulation. All receptors derive from a female donor who had a heart transplant and CMV viremia.

CDR3 coding DNA: TGTGCCAGCAGCCTAGGGCCAGGGTCCTACAATGAGCAGTTCTTC. Translation: CASSLGPGSYNEQFF. V is TRBV7-2 and J is TRBJ2-1; D is possibly TRBD1 (5 bases). In germline, CDR1 is SGHTA, CDR2 FQGNSA. CDR3 length equals 15 residues. The V end lost 5 bases, the J end lost 1 base, and 12 bases lay between the germline ends.

This chain joins TRBV27 and TRBJ2-7; D is unclear. Germline V lookup: CDR1 MNHEY, CDR2 SMNVEV (reference sequence). The CDR3 is 14 residues long. V lost 2 bases and J lost 5, with 13 bases in between. The CDR3: CASSLGRFWDEQYF. The DNA for the CDR3 is TGTGCCAGCAGTTTAGGCCGGTTCTGGGACGAGCAGTACTTC.

V usage is TRBV5-1 and J usage is TRBJ2-3; no clear D. Germline-derived CDR1 and CDR2 are SGHRS and YFSETQ. V lost 0 bases and J lost 2, with 7 bases in between. The CDR3 is made up of 14 amino acids. In DNA, the CDR3 is TGCGCCAGCAGCTTGGATCGGTACACAGATACGCAGTATTTT. Amino acids: CASSLDRYTDTQYF.

Details on this clonotype: Since the CDR3 does not end with the conserved phenylalanine or tryptophan, this likely comes from a read error. CDR3 protein: CDSSVESGSSTDMQYS. CDR3 sequence (DNA): TGTGACAGCAGCGTAGAGAGCGGGAGTAGCACAGATATGCAGTATTCT. The V and J genes are TRBV9 and TRBJ2-3; 8 positions match TRBD2. Germline values: CDR1 SGDLS, CDR2 YYNGEE. The CDR3 has 16 amino acids.

This clonotype was counted at least ten times. The chain is built from TRBV10-3 and TRBJ1-2; D uncertain. The CDR3 spans 12 residues. Germline lookup yields CDR1 ENHRY and CDR2 SYGVKD. V lost 0 bases and J 5 bases, leaving 4 bases between the germline ends. CDR3 amino acids: CAISESRYGYTF. CDR3 bases: TGTGCCATCAGTGAGTCCAGATATGGCTACACCTTC.

A remark on this clonotype: One end of the junction varies from germline; a read error may be responsible. The chain is built from TRBV4-2 and TRBJ1-1; D is perhaps TRBD1 (5 bases). The CDR3 runs 15 residues. The germline gives CDR1 LGHNA, CDR2 YNFKEQ. DNA of the CDR3: TGTGCCAGCAGCCAAGAGCGCCAGGGTGGCACTGAAGCTCTCTTT. Amino acids: CASSQERQGGTEALF.

There are a few counts of this clonotype. This chain links TRBV4-3 with TRBJ2-7; D is possibly TRBD2 (6 bases). Trimming removed 1 base at V and 5 bases at J, with 27 bases between. The germline V gene has CDR1 LGHNA and CDR2 YSLEER. The CDR3 runs 19 residues. The CDR3 spells CASSQAYRKTGDLLHEQYF. In nucleotides, the CDR3 is TGCGCCAGCAGCCAAGCATACCGTAAGACGGGGGATCTCCTCCACGAGCAGTACTTC.

This clonotype was seen a few times. The chain carries TRBV5-1 and TRBJ2-5; 7 positions agree with TRBD2. Germline V CDR1 and CDR2: SGHRS, YFSETQ. The CDR3 has 14 residues. The trim removed 5 bases at V and 1 base at J, leaving 5 bases unmatched. DNA for the CDR3: TGCGCCAGCAGTCCCGTAGCGGGCCAAGAGACCCAGTACTTC. Protein product: CASSPVAGQETQYF. The variable domain in full, with the rest retrieved from reference TRBV5-1 and TRBJ2-5, is KAGVTQTPRYLIKTRGQQVTLSCSPISGHRSVSWYQQTPGQGLQFLFEYFSETQRNKGNFPGRFSGRQFSNSRSEMNVSTLELGDSALYLCASSPVAGQETQYFGPGTRLLVL.